This T cell receptor (beta chain) emerged from a study of shared T cell receptors in the human thymus. Assay used: immunoSEQ multiplex PCR; TCRdb lists only in-frame clones, some missing. The table has hundreds of thousands of clones, 87% seen once. With 1 base clipped from V and 2 bases from J, the junction kept 9 bases outside the gene matches. CDR1 is MDHEN and CDR2 is SYDVKM in the germline V gene. The CDR3 is made up of 18 amino acids. These data were likewise used in another study, on human thymus T cells.

The receptor was isolated from a boy under two years old with a congenital heart defect. Specimen: thymocytes. The chain recombines TRBV28 with TRBJ2-5; 11 bases map to TRBD2. The CDR3 reads CASSLSRLAGLLQETQYF. The DNA of the CDR3 is TGTGCCAGCAGTTTATCCCGACTAGCGGGGCTATTACAAGAGACCCAGTACTTC.